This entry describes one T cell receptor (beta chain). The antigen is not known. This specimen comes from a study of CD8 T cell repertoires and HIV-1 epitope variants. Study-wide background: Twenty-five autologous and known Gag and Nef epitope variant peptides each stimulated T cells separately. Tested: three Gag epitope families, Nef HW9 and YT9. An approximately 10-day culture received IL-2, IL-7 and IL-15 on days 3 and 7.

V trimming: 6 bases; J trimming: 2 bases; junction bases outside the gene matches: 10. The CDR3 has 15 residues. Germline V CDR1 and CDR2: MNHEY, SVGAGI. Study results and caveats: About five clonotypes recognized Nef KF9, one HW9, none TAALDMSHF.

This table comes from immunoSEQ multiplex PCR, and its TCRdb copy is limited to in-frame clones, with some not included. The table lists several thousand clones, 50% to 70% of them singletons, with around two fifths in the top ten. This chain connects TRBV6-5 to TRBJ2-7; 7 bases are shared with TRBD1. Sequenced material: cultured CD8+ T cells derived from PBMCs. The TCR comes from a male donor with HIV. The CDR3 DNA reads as TGTGCCAGCAGCCTGACAGGGTCATTTACCTACGAGCAGTACTTC. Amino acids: CASSLTGSFTYEQYF.